One and the same sample provided the 28 T cell receptor beta chains below, sequenced in a study of early T cells in non-severe SARS-CoV-2 infection (dated by TCRdb to the early 2020s). Library preparation employed 5' RACE. The data were produced on a NextSeq 500. The public reads were reprocessed in TCRdb via fastp at Q25 and MiXCR, keeping in-frame beta chains. Under each unique CDR3 protein, matching rows form one entry showing the most common genes and DNA. In this sample the table shows 85,000 to 90,000 distinct CDR3 sequences, roughly an eighth of which occur a single time. Roughly 6.4% of the sample belongs to the ten largest clones. Sequenced: whole blood. The source is an adult who was a healthcare worker with PCR-confirmed SARS-CoV-2 infection or an uninfected control (not recorded which).

This chain connects TRBV14 to TRBJ2-1; no definite D call. The CDR3 spans 11 residues. CDR1 is SGHDN and CDR2 is FVKESK in the germline V gene. V shed 3 bases and J shed 13 bases, with 10 bases lying between them. CDR3 bases: TGTGCCAGCAGCCAGTTATCTCTCCAGTTCTTC. It yields the protein CASSQLSLQFF.

V usage is TRBV6-5 and J usage is TRBJ2-7, with D maybe TRBD1 (6 bases). V lost 5 bases to trimming and J lost 4 bases, with 12 bases between them. CDR1 is MNHEY and CDR2 is SVGAGI in the germline V gene. The CDR3 has 13 residues. CDR3 in amino acids: CASSRGQRYEQYF. The CDR3 DNA follows: TGTGCCAGCAGTCGCGGACAGAGATACGAGCAGTACTTC.

The chain is built from TRBV15 and TRBJ2-7; D is possibly TRBD1 (5 bases). V was trimmed by 0 bases and J by 0 bases, leaving 12 bases between them. This CDR3 has 16 residues. Germline CDR1 and CDR2: LNHNV and YYDKDF (reference sequence). The CDR3 is CATSRDKTAISYEQYF. CDR3 sequence (DNA): TGTGCCACCAGCAGAGATAAGACAGCGATCTCCTACGAGCAGTACTTC.

This clonotype was detected a few times. This chain connects TRBV6-6 to TRBJ1-4; 7 bases map to TRBD1. Germline V gene sequence: CDR1 MNHNY, CDR2 SVGAGI (reference sequence). J gave up 4 bases and V 4 bases, and 15 bases lay outside the gene matches. The CDR3 sequence is 18 residues long. The CDR3 DNA is TGTGCCAGCAGTTCCGGCCCAGGCCAACAGGGGTATAATGAAAAACTGTTTTTT. Its protein product is CASSSGPGQQGYNEKLFF.

This sequence joins TRBV5-6 and TRBJ1-2; TRBD1 aligns across 10 bases. Germline V gene lookup returns CDR1 SGHDT and CDR2 YYEEEE. The V segment lost 4 bases and the J segment 4 bases; nucleotides outside the gene matches: 13. The CDR3 extends over 17 amino acids. CDR3 sequence (DNA): TGTGCCAGCAGCCCAATAGACAGGGGGCGCGCTCCCTATGGCTACACCTTC. Its translation is CASSPIDRGRAPYGYTF. The variable domain in full, completed from reference TRBV5-6 and TRBJ1-2, reads DAGVTQSPTHLIKTRGQQVTLRCSPKSGHDTVSWYQQALGQGPQFIFQYYEEEERQRGNFPDRFSGHQFPNYSSELNVNALLLGDSALYLCASSPIDRGRAPYGYTFGSGTRLTVV.

This clonotype turned up a few times. This chain uses TRBV20-1 with TRBJ2-1, with TRBD1 identical over 10 bases. The CDR3 length is 14 residues. The germline gives CDR1 DFQATT, CDR2 SNEGSKA (reference sequence). The V segment lost 4 bases and the J segment 4 bases; nucleotides outside the gene matches: 4. CDR3 DNA sequence: TGCAGTGCTATAGGGGACAGGGGTTACAATGAGCAGTTCTTC. It translates to CSAIGDRGYNEQFF.

The V gene is TRBV6-1, the J gene TRBJ2-2; no clear D. The CDR3 runs to 14 residues. The V end was cut by 3 bases, the J end by 6 bases, with 11 bases between. Germline lookup yields CDR1 MNHNS and CDR2 SASEGT. CDR3 DNA sequence: TGTGCCAGCAGTGATGTTCCGGCGGCCGGGGAGCTGTTTTTT. It yields the protein CASSDVPAAGELFF.

In its sample, this clonotype was seen many times. The chain joins TRBV7-3 to TRBJ2-3; 11 positions agree with TRBD2. With 5 bases clipped from V and 2 bases from J, the junction kept 3 bases outside the gene matches. The V gene's germline CDR1 is SGHTA and CDR2 FQGTGA. This CDR3 spans 15 amino acids. The CDR3 loop is CASSPGLADTDTQYF. Here the CDR3 DNA reads TGTGCCAGCAGCCCGGGACTAGCGGACACAGATACGCAGTATTTT.

This clonotype was counted between two and nine times. The chain links TRBV11-2 to TRBJ2-3; D not resolved. V dropped 1 base and J dropped 5 bases, with 19 bases sitting between them. This CDR3 region has 17 residues. The germline V gene has CDR1 SGHAT and CDR2 FQNNGV. Written as DNA, the CDR3 is TGTGCCAGCAGCTTAGCCCGAAGAGAGAATGCACAAGATACGCAGTATTTT. Its protein is CASSLARRENAQDTQYF.

This chain joins TRBV29-1 and TRBJ2-1; 10 bases are shared with TRBD2. J gave up 5 bases and V 6 bases, and 7 bases lay outside the gene matches. CDR1 and CDR2 from the germline V gene are SQVTM and ANQGSEA. The CDR3 totals 14 residues. The CDR3 region is CSVVAGGIDNEQFF. The CDR3 coding sequence is TGCAGCGTGGTAGCGGGAGGAATCGACAATGAGCAGTTCTTC.

A note on this clonotype: Sequence at one end of the junction differs from germline and may be a read error. The chain recombines TRBV2 with TRBJ2-7; D call uncertain. Looked up from germline, CDR1 is SNHLY and CDR2 is FYNNEI. The CDR3 loop spans 10 amino acids. The CDR3 DNA sequence: TGTGTCAGCCTCGCCTACGAGCAGTACTTC. Translation: CVSLAYEQYF.

This sequence joins TRBV7-2 and TRBJ2-5; possible D gene TRBD1, 5 bases. V lost 1 base and J 5 bases, leaving 11 bases between the germline ends. Looked up from germline, CDR1 is SGHTA and CDR2 is FQGNSA. The length of the CDR3 is 14 residues. CDR3 DNA sequence: TGTGCCAGCAGCTTAGGTGGGGCCGGCGAGACCCAGTACTTC. Protein sequence: CASSLGGAGETQYF.

This clonotype was recorded a few times. The gene calls are TRBV12-3 or TRBV12-4 and TRBJ2-7, with D perhaps assigned TRBD1 or TRBD2 (6 bases each). The CDR3 covers 14 residues. The ends were cut back, 10 bases at V and 1 base at J, with 17 bases in the middle. The CDR3 nucleotides are TGTGCCACCTCGGGGGCTAGCGAGTCCTACGAGCAGTACTTC. This codes for CATSGASESYEQYF.

This clonotype was observed at least ten times. The genes are TRBV7-9 and TRBJ2-1; D is uncertain. There are 13 residues in the CDR3. Germline values: CDR1 SEHNR, CDR2 FQNEAQ (reference sequence). V lost 2 bases, J lost 10 bases, and 12 bases lay in between. CDR3 nucleotide sequence: TGTGCCAGCAGCTTATTTGGCCCCAAGGAGCAGTTCTTC. Translated, it gives CASSLFGPKEQFF.

This rearrangement joins TRBV24-1 to TRBJ2-2, with TRBD2 matching over 10 bases. The junction had 3 bases not matched to a gene; V was cut back by 1 base and J by 2 bases. CDR1 KGHDR and CDR2 SFDVKD come from the germline V gene. The CDR3 has 17 residues. CDR3 DNA sequence: TGTGCCACCAGTGATTTCGCTAGCGGGAGAAACACCGGGGAGCTGTTTTTT. Translated, it gives CATSDFASGRNTGELFF.

Here the CDR3 reads CASRDRIKETQYF. DNA for the CDR3: TGTGCCAGCAGGGACAGGATCAAAGAGACCCAGTACTTC. The chain combines TRBV6-5 with TRBJ2-5; 7 bases line up with TRBD1. This CDR3 spans 13 amino acids. Germline V gene lookup returns CDR1 MNHEY and CDR2 SVGAGI. V was pared by 6 bases and J by 3 bases, with 4 bases of the junction left unmatched.

A few counts support this clonotype. The chain has TRBV5-1 and TRBJ2-3, with TRBD1 matching over 7 bases. Germline values: CDR1 SGHRS, CDR2 YFSETQ. The CDR3 loop spans 14 amino acids. J lost 10 bases, V lost 5 bases, and 13 bases had no gene match. The CDR3 spells CASRPDRAGSSQYF. The CDR3, as DNA: TGCGCCAGCAGACCCGACAGGGCGGGTTCTTCGCAGTATTTT.

This clonotype was seen more than once but under ten times. V and J are TRBV4-1 and TRBJ1-3, with D perhaps TRBD1 (5 bases). Trimming cost V 3 bases and J 3 bases, with 18 bases left between them. Germline-derived CDR1 and CDR2 are MGHRA and YSYEKL. The CDR3 runs 17 residues. CDR3 region: CASSHYPGGVDGNTIYF. CDR3 nucleotides: TGCGCCAGCAGCCATTACCCCGGAGGGGTGGATGGAAACACCATATATTTT.

The chain uses TRBV15 and TRBJ2-1; D perhaps matches TRBD2 (6 bases). The CDR3 contains 16 residues. V lost 0 bases, J lost 6 bases, and 15 bases lay in between. Germline values: CDR1 LNHNV, CDR2 YYDKDF (reference sequence). CDR3 sequence reads: CATSRDRAGSRNEQFF. In DNA form, the CDR3 reads TGTGCCACCAGCAGAGATCGGGCGGGAAGTCGCAATGAGCAGTTCTTC.

Concerning this clonotype: Relative to the germline gene, one junction end is altered; a read error may explain this. The chain has TRBV5-1 and TRBJ2-2; 8 nucleotides align to TRBD2. This CDR3 contains 17 residues. CDR1 is SGHRS and CDR2 is YFSETQ in the germline V gene. Here the CDR3 DNA reads TGCGCCAGCAGCGTTCGCCCAGCGGGAGCCGGCGGCGGGGAGCCGTTTTTT. Translation: CASSVRPAGAGGGEPFF.

J is TRBJ2-2 and V is TRBV28, with TRBD2 as a possible D gene (5 bases). Germline V lookup: CDR1 MDHEN, CDR2 SYDVKM. Deletions cut 1 base from V and 4 bases from J, with 13 bases between. The CDR3 is made up of 16 amino acids. The CDR3, as DNA: TGTGCCAGCAGTTTATATGGGGAGACTGTCACCGGGGAGCTGTTTTTT. Translation: CASSLYGETVTGELFF.

The chain employs TRBV19 and TRBJ2-5, with D perhaps matching TRBD1 or TRBD2 (5 bases each). The germline CDR1 and CDR2 sequences are LNHDA and SQIVND (reference sequence). The CDR3 consists of 14 residues. V lost 7 bases and J 4 bases, leaving 16 bases between the germline ends. The CDR3 nucleotides read TGTGCCAGTACCCCGACGCAGGGAGCAGAGACCCAGTACTTC. The encoded protein is CASTPTQGAETQYF.

This clonotype was recorded a few times. The CDR3 sequence: CASRLDYSGANVLTF. CDR3 nucleotides: TGTGCCAGCCGTCTGGATTACTCTGGGGCCAACGTCCTGACTTTC. The gene calls are TRBV7-8 and TRBJ2-6; D unclear. V lost 8 bases and J 0 bases, leaving 11 bases between the germline ends. Per the germline V gene, CDR1 is SGHVS and CDR2 is FQNEAQ. This CDR3 has 15 amino acids.

The chain employs TRBV19 and TRBJ2-2; 10 bases map to TRBD1. CDR1 is LNHDA and CDR2 is SQIVND in the germline V gene (reference sequence). The junction had 2 bases not matched to a gene; V was cut back by 6 bases and J by 1 base. This CDR3 has 15 amino acids. The CDR3 sequence: CASSRDRGNTGELFF. The CDR3, as DNA: TGTGCCAGTAGCCGGGACAGGGGGAACACCGGGGAGCTGTTTTTT.

This clonotype was observed many times. The chain links TRBV7-6 to TRBJ1-2; D possibly corresponds to TRBD1 (5 bases). This CDR3 is 12 amino acids long. The V and J ends lost 4 bases and 8 bases respectively, with 11 bases between them. Germline values: CDR1 SGHVS, CDR2 FNYEAQ. CDR3 DNA sequence: TGTGCCAGCAGCTATACGGGGGAAGGCTACACCTTC. Amino acid sequence: CASSYTGEGYTF.

CDR3 coding DNA: TGTGCCAGCAGCTTGACTAGTTTAGAGACCCAGTACTTC. As protein: CASSLTSLETQYF. The chain uses TRBV7-2 and TRBJ2-5; possible D gene TRBD2, 6 bases. The germline gives CDR1 SGHTA, CDR2 FQGNSA. V dropped 3 bases and J dropped 4 bases, with 9 bases sitting between them. The CDR3 has 13 amino acids.

The chain is built from TRBV29-1 and TRBJ2-7, with 8 bases identical to TRBD1. The V gene end was trimmed by 4 bases and the J gene end by 4 bases; junction bases not matched to a gene: 12. There are 15 residues in the CDR3. CDR1 and CDR2 from the germline V gene are SQVTM and ANQGSEA. The CDR3 reads CSVGGPAGGRYEQYF. The CDR3 DNA follows: TGCAGCGTTGGGGGGCCCGCAGGGGGCCGATACGAGCAGTACTTC.

The chain joins TRBV29-1 to TRBJ2-2; D is unresolved. The CDR3 is 19 residues long. Germline CDR1 reads SQVTM; CDR2 reads ANQGSEA. V was trimmed by 7 bases and J by 4 bases, leaving 31 bases between them. The CDR3 region is CSALPSGRGRNYGTGELFF. The CDR3 DNA reads as TGCAGCGCCCTACCATCCGGCCGAGGTCGAAATTACGGCACCGGGGAGCTGTTTTTT.